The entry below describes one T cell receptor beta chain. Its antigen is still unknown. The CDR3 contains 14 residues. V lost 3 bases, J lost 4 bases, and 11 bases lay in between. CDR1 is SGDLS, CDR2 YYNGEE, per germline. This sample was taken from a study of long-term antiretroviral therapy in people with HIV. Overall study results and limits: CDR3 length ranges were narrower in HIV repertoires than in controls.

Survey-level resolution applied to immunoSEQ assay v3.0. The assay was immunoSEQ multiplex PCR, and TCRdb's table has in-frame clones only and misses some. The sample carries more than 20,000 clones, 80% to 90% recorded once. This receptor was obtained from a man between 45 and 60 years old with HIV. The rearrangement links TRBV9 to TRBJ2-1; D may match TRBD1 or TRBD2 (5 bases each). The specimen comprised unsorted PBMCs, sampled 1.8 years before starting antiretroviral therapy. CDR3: CASSGRDVYNEQFF. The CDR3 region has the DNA TGTGCCAGCAGCGGACGGGACGTATACAATGAGCAGTTCTTC. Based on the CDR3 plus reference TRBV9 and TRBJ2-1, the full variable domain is DSGVTQTPKHLITATGQRVTLRCSPRSGDLSVYWYQQSLDQGLQFLIQYYNGEERAKGNILERFSAQQFPDLHSELNLSSLELGDSALYFCASSGRDVYNEQFFGPGTRLTVL.